Sequencing of this T cell receptor (beta chain) was carried out in a study of T cells in Graves' hyperthyroidism and ophthalmopathy. Remarks on this clonotype: Its antigen is not known.

Study outcomes and limitations: Most thyroid clonotypes with frequency above 0.001 were detected in blood.

There were TCR beta CDR3 regions amplified from RNA transcripts. The HTBI primer set was used in a first-round RT-PCR of the TCR CDR3. Each CDR3 protein is one row after TCRdb ran MiXCR on the multiplex PCR reads. Among tens of thousands of distinct CDR3 sequences listed, 49% were seen once. Germline trimming cut 6 bases from V and 10 bases from J; bases unmatched to any gene: 4. This CDR3 has 12 amino acids. Germline CDR1 SQVTM, CDR2 ANQGSEA. The receptor's source is a woman aged 25 to 45 with Graves' ophthalmopathy. The material sequenced was blood. The V and J genes are TRBV29-1 and TRBJ2-1, with 12 bases matching TRBD2. The CDR3 DNA follows: TGCAGCGTAGTAGGGACTAGCGGGGAGCAGTTCTTC. Translated: CSVVGTSGEQFF.